The 27 T cell receptor beta chains reported below all come from one sample, sequenced in a study of blood T cell repertoires in COVID-19. Using immunoSEQ multiplex PCR, the repertoire was profiled, and TCRdb retains in-frame clones only, with some absent. Found here are tens of thousands of clones, more than 60% of them singletons; the top ten hold less than 20%. The sequenced material came from peripheral blood. The receptors shown here come from a human donor in a cohort sampled during active COVID-19.

This clone was recorded once. This chain joins TRBV6-5 and TRBJ2-1; 14 bases line up with TRBD2. The CDR3 contains 15 residues. The V gene's germline CDR1 is MNHEY and CDR2 SVGAGI. J was trimmed by 9 bases and V by 6 bases; bases with no gene match: 7. CDR3: CASSGTSGSSGEQFF. For the CDR3, the DNA is TGTGCCAGCAGCGGGACTAGCGGGAGTTCTGGTGAGCAGTTCTTC.

V gene TRBV5-1 combines with J gene TRBJ1-4, with 8 bases aligning to TRBD1. This CDR3 has 14 amino acids. Losses at the gene ends were 3 bases for V and 6 bases for J; bases not matched to a gene: 4. The germline V gene has CDR1 SGHRS and CDR2 YFSETQ. The CDR3 coding sequence is TGCGCCAGCAGCTGGACAGGGAGTGATGAAAAACTGTTTTTT. This gives the protein CASSWTGSDEKLFF.

The chain is built from TRBV6-5 and TRBJ2-5, with a weak D call TRBD2 (7 bases). CDR3 length: 14 amino acids. Trimming shortened V by 5 bases and J by 3 bases, and 13 bases separated the two germline ends. CDR1 and CDR2 from the germline V gene are MNHEY and SVGAGI. The DNA of the CDR3 is TGTGCCAGCAGTAACGGGGGGCACGAAGAGACCCAGTACTTC. Protein sequence: CASSNGGHEETQYF.

This clone was picked up a small number of times. The chain is built from TRBV18 and TRBJ1-2, with D hard to call. The ends were cut back, 1 base at V and 8 bases at J, with 14 bases in the middle. Looked up from germline, CDR1 is KGHSH and CDR2 is LQKENI. The CDR3 extends over 14 amino acids. CDR3 sequence reads: CASSPRTYQWGYTF. CDR3 nucleotides: TGTGCCAGCTCACCACGGACTTATCAATGGGGCTACACCTTC.

V and J are TRBV27 and TRBJ2-7, with D perhaps matching TRBD2 (6 bases). This CDR3 has 13 amino acids. Per the germline V gene, CDR1 is MNHEY and CDR2 is SMNVEV (reference sequence). Deletions cut 5 bases from V and 1 base from J, with 9 bases between. The CDR3: CASSPGTSYEQYF. The CDR3 DNA reads TGTGCCAGCAGTCCCGGGACTTCCTACGAGCAGTACTTC.

This clone was seen more than once but under ten times. Here the CDR3 DNA reads TGCGCCAGCAGCCAAAACAGGGGTCCCACAGATACGCAGTATTTT. It yields the protein CASSQNRGPTDTQYF. The chain links TRBV4-3 to TRBJ2-3; 7 bases match TRBD1. The CDR3 runs 15 residues. Germline trimming cut 2 bases from V and 2 bases from J; bases unmatched to any gene: 4. From germline, CDR1 is LGHNA and CDR2 YSLEER.

This sequence joins TRBV28 and TRBJ1-1, with D tentatively TRBD1 (6 bases). From germline, CDR1 is MDHEN and CDR2 SYDVKM. The ends were cut back, 3 bases at V and 0 bases at J, with 17 bases in the middle. There are 17 residues in the CDR3. The CDR3 coding sequence is TGTGCCAGCAGTTTCCAGGGGTCCTACTATATGAACACTGAAGCTTTCTTT. Protein sequence: CASSFQGSYYMNTEAFF.

The count of this clone is one. CDR3 loop: CASSYGRGTEAFF. The DNA for the CDR3 is TGTGCCAGCAGTTATGGGCGGGGCACTGAAGCTTTCTTT. The chain has TRBV6-5 and TRBJ1-1; D is ambiguous. The CDR3 runs to 13 residues. The ends were cut back, 3 bases at V and 4 bases at J, with 9 bases in the middle. Germline V gene lookup returns CDR1 MNHEY and CDR2 SVGAGI.

The chain combines TRBV7-2 with TRBJ2-1; D gene unclear. CDR3 length: 16 amino acids. Germline V gene data show CDR1 as SGHTA and CDR2 as FQGNSA. V lost 1 base, J lost 3 bases, and 13 bases lay in between. The CDR3 reads CASSLVTVLLYNEQFF. The CDR3, as DNA: TGTGCCAGCAGCTTAGTCACAGTTCTCCTCTACAATGAGCAGTTCTTC.

The rearrangement uses TRBV3-1 (or the pseudogene TRBV3-2) and TRBJ2-5; D perhaps matches TRBD2 (6 bases). V dropped 6 bases and J dropped 1 base, with 12 bases sitting between them. The V gene's germline CDR1 is LGHDT and CDR2 YNNKEL (reference sequence). The CDR3 loop spans 14 amino acids. The CDR3 DNA sequence: TGTGCCAGCAGTCTCCGGGACTTCCAAGAGACCCAGTACTTC. Translated: CASSLRDFQETQYF.

The gene calls are TRBV13 and TRBJ2-1; maybe TRBD2 (5 bases). The CDR3 is 15 amino acids. Germline V gene sequence: CDR1 PRHDT, CDR2 FYEKMQ (reference sequence). The V end lost 1 base, the J end lost 7 bases, and 14 bases lay between the germline ends. The CDR3 DNA reads TGTGCCAGCAGCTTAGACCCAGCGGCGCTAAATGAGCAGTTCTTC. Amino acid sequence: CASSLDPAALNEQFF. Using reference TRBV13 and TRBJ2-1 for the parts outside the CDR3, the full variable domain is AAGVIQSPRHLIKEKRETATLKCYPIPRHDTVYWYQQGPGQDPQFLISFYEKMQSDKGSIPDRFSAQQFSDYHSELNMSSLELGDSALYFCASSLDPAALNEQFFGPGTRLTVL.

The rearrangement links TRBV6-5 to TRBJ2-3; 8 bases fit TRBD1. The CDR3 has 14 residues. Unmatched junction bases numbered 10, after V lost 8 bases and J lost 6 bases. Germline CDR1 and CDR2: MNHEY and SVGAGI. CDR3 amino acids: CASAHDRGGDTQYF. The CDR3 DNA sequence: TGTGCCAGCGCACACGACAGGGGAGGCGATACGCAGTATTTT.

DNA for the CDR3: TGTGCCAGCAGCCACCCGACGTCGGGACAGGGGGCCTACGAGCAGTACTTC. Translation: CASSHPTSGQGAYEQYF. V usage is TRBV9 and J usage is TRBJ2-7, with 11 bases matching TRBD1. The CDR3 covers 17 residues. J was trimmed by 2 bases and V by 4 bases; bases with no gene match: 11. Germline V gene lookup returns CDR1 SGDLS and CDR2 YYNGEE.

Details on this clone: Other DNA sequences in the same sample also yield this CDR3. V is TRBV3-1 (or the pseudogene TRBV3-2) and J is TRBJ2-3; 14 bases agree with TRBD2. V dropped 3 bases and J dropped 6; count of bases not matched to a gene: 2. Per the germline V gene, CDR1 is LGHDT and CDR2 is YNNKEL (reference sequence). CDR3 length: 15 amino acids. This CDR3 is CASSQTSGGADTQYF. CDR3 in DNA: TGTGCCAGCAGCCAGACTAGCGGGGGGGCGGATACGCAGTATTTT.

Points on this clone: This same CDR3 is encoded by further DNA sequences in the sample. CDR3 DNA: TGCGCCAGCAGCCCAGGGACAGGGAACACTGAAGCTTTCTTT. Translating gives CASSPGTGNTEAFF. The chain has TRBV5-1 and TRBJ1-1; 8 nucleotides match TRBD1. J lost 1 base, V lost 4 bases, and 3 bases had no gene match. The germline CDR1 and CDR2 sequences are SGHRS and YFSETQ. CDR3 size: 14 residues.

The V and J genes are TRBV5-1 and TRBJ2-3; the match to TRBD1 covers 9 bases. The V gene end was trimmed by 5 bases and the J gene end by 0 bases; junction bases not matched to a gene: 7. This CDR3 is 16 amino acids long. Germline V CDR1 and CDR2: SGHRS, YFSETQ. The CDR3 sequence: CASRTRTGASTDTQYF. The CDR3 coding sequence is TGCGCCAGCAGAACTAGGACAGGGGCCAGCACAGATACGCAGTATTTT.

The chain uses TRBV3-1 (or the pseudogene TRBV3-2) and TRBJ2-3; 7 bases agree with TRBD1. Germline CDR1 is LGHDT and CDR2 is YNNKEL (reference sequence). CDR3 size: 14 residues. The junction had 7 bases not matched to a gene; V was cut back by 5 bases and J by 5 bases. CDR3 sequence: CASSERDSLDTQYF. The CDR3 coding sequence is TGTGCCAGCAGCGAAAGGGACAGCCTAGATACGCAGTATTTT.

In this sample, this clone turned up once. This sequence joins TRBV9 and TRBJ2-1; 8 positions agree with TRBD2. The CDR3 extends over 14 amino acids. Germline CDR1 reads SGDLS; CDR2 reads YYNGEE. J was trimmed by 7 bases and V by 2 bases; bases with no gene match: 5. CDR3 sequence (DNA): TGTGCCAGCAGCGTCCGGGGGGGCAGGAATGAGCAGTTCTTC. The encoded protein is CASSVRGGRNEQFF.

The table lists this clone with a count of one. The rearrangement joins TRBV12-3 or TRBV12-4 to TRBJ1-1; maybe TRBD1 (6 bases). This CDR3 is built from 12 residues. The V end was cut by 6 bases, the J end by 7 bases, with 12 bases between. CDR3 DNA sequence: TGTGCCAGCAGCAGGGGACCGAATGAAGCTTTCTTT. Translated, it gives CASSRGPNEAFF.

The V call is TRBV6-1, the J call TRBJ1-3; D uncertain. Germline V gives CDR1 MNHNS, CDR2 SASEGT. This CDR3 region has 16 residues. V was cut by 2 bases and J by 2 bases, with 13 bases left in between. The CDR3 region has the DNA TGTGCCAGCAGTGAAATGTTGGGGAGCACTGGAAACACCATATATTTT. Amino acid sequence: CASSEMLGSTGNTIYF.

J is TRBJ1-1 and V is TRBV7-8, with D possibly being TRBD1 (5 bases). V was pared by 3 bases and J by 5 bases, with 13 bases between. This CDR3 spans 14 amino acids. CDR1 SGHVS and CDR2 FQNEAQ come from the germline V gene. CDR3 sequence (DNA): TGTGCCAGCAGCTTTGGTGGGGAGGGGACTGAAGCTTTCTTT. Amino acid sequence: CASSFGGEGTEAFF. Variable domain in full (rest from reference TRBV7-8 and TRBJ1-1): GAGVSQSPRYKVAKRGQDVALRCDPISGHVSLFWYQQALGQGPEFLTYFQNEAQLDKSGLPSDRFFAERPEGSVSTLKIQRTQQEDSAVYLCASSFGGEGTEAFFGQGTRLTVV.

This chain uses TRBV5-4 with TRBJ2-2; 11 bases are shared with TRBD2. This CDR3 region has 16 residues. Germline lookup yields CDR1 SGHNT and CDR2 YYREEE (reference sequence). The trim removed 3 bases at V and 3 bases at J, leaving 4 bases unmatched. In nucleotides, the CDR3 is TGTGCCAGCAGCTCTACTAGCGGGAGAGACACCGGGGAGCTGTTTTTT. It codes for CASSSTSGRDTGELFF.

The rearrangement joins TRBV5-1 to TRBJ1-1, with no clear D. There are 13 residues in the CDR3. Germline V CDR1 and CDR2: SGHRS, YFSETQ. V lost 3 bases, J lost 2 bases, and 8 bases lay in between. CDR3: CASSSRGNTEAFF. CDR3 sequence (DNA): TGCGCCAGCAGCTCTCGGGGAAACACTGAAGCTTTCTTT.

The chain carries TRBV7-3 and TRBJ2-7; 7 bases match TRBD1. Per germline, CDR1 SGHTA and CDR2 FQGTGA. V lost 0 bases and J lost 0; bases outside the gene matches: 2. This CDR3 comprises 15 residues. CDR3 bases: TGTGCCAGCAGCTTAACGCCAGGGGGCTCCTACGAGCAGTACTTC. It translates to CASSLTPGGSYEQYF.

The V gene is TRBV6-1, the J gene TRBJ2-7; D is perhaps TRBD2 (5 bases). There are 13 residues in the CDR3. V lost 3 bases to trimming and J lost 3 bases, with 9 bases between them. The V gene's germline CDR1 is MNHNS and CDR2 SASEGT. CDR3 sequence (DNA): TGTGCCAGCAGTGACGGACGGGGCTACGAGCAGTACTTC. Protein sequence: CASSDGRGYEQYF.

J is TRBJ2-1 and V is TRBV4-3, with 12 bases lining up with TRBD2. The V and J ends lost 3 bases and 5 bases, in that order; junction bases with no gene match: 14. The CDR3 runs to 19 residues. The germline gives CDR1 LGHNA, CDR2 YSLEER. CDR3 nucleotide sequence: TGCGCCAGCAGCCATGGTATGCCTAGCGGGAGGGCAGTAAACAATGAGCAGTTCTTC. Translation: CASSHGMPSGRAVNNEQFF.

This clone was seen a few times. The genes are TRBV29-1 and TRBJ2-5; perhaps TRBD2 as D (6 bases). V was trimmed by 3 bases and J by 4 bases, leaving 12 bases between them. Germline V gene lookup returns CDR1 SQVTM and CDR2 ANQGSEA. The CDR3 runs to 13 residues. The CDR3 DNA sequence: TGCAGCGTTGATTTTGCGGGACCAGAGACCCAGTACTTC. This encodes CSVDFAGPETQYF.